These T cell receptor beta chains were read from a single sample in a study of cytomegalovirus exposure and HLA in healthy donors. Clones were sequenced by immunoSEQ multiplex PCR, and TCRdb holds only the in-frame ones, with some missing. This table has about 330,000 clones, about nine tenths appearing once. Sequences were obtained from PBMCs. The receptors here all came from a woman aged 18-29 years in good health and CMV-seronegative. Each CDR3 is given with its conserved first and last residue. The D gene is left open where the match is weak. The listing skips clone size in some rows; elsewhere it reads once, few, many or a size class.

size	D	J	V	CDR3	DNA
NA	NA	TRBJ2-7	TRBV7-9	CASATGFDEQYF	TGTGCCAGCGCCACAGGGTTTGACGAGCAGTACTTC
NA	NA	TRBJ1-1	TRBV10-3	CAISERGTTEAFF	TGTGCCATCAGTGAGAGGGGTACCACTGAAGCTTTCTTT
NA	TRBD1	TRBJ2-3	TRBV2	CASTLAGTGGTDTQYF	TGTGCCAGCACCCTGGCCGGGACAGGGGGCACAGATACGCAGTATTTT
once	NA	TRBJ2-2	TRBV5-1	CASSFTAGNTGELFF	TGCGCCAGCAGCTTTACGGCGGGAAACACCGGGGAGCTGTTTTTT
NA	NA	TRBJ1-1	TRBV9	CASSSPGFGAFF	TGTGCCAGCAGCTCACCAGGGTTTGGAGCTTTCTTT
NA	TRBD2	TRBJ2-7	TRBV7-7	CASSPSLAESYEQYF	TGTGCCAGCAGCCCCTCACTAGCGGAATCCTACGAGCAGTACTTC
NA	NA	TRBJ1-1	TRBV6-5	CASSYSDSATEAFF	TGTGCCAGCAGTTACTCCGACAGTGCAACTGAAGCTTTCTTT
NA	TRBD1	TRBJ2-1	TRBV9	CASSVPSGQGAQHEQFF	TGTGCCAGCAGCGTCCCGTCGGGACAGGGGGCTCAGCATGAGCAGTTCTTC
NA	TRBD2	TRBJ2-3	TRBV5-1	CASRDGLAGGTDTQYF	TGCGCCAGCAGAGATGGCCTAGCGGGAGGGACAGATACGCAGTATTTT
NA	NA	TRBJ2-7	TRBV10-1	CASSESPGAYEQYF	TGCGCCAGCAGTGAGTCTCCAGGGGCCTACGAGCAGTACTTC
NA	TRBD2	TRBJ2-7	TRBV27	CASSTQRGPSYEQYF	TGTGCCAGCAGTACTCAGCGGGGGCCCTCCTACGAGCAGTACTTC
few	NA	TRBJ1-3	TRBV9	CASSVGAASFFSGNTIYF	TGTGCCAGCAGCGTAGGGGCAGCTTCTTTCTTCTCTGGAAACACCATATATTTT
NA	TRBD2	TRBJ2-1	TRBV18	CASSRGTSGSIKFF	TGTGCCAGCTCACGAGGCACTAGCGGGAGTATAAAGTTCTTC
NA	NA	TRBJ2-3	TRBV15	CATSRGGSDTQYF	TGTGCCACCAGCAGAGGAGGGTCCGATACGCAGTATTTT
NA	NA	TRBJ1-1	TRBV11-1	CASSPLDRKNTEAFF	TGTGCCAGCAGCCCCCTGGACAGAAAGAACACTGAAGCTTTCTTT
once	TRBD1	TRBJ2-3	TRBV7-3	CASSSGQHTDTQYF	TGTGCCAGCAGCTCGGGACAGCACACAGATACGCAGTATTTT
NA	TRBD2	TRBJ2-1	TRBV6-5	CASSYHGTSGVNEQFF	TGTGCCAGCAGTTACCACGGGACTAGCGGAGTCAATGAGCAGTTCTTC
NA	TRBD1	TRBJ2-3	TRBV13	CASSSTGTGYTDTQYF	TGTGCCAGCAGCTCGACAGGGACAGGGTACACAGATACGCAGTATTTT
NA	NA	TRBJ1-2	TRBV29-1	CSVEGTGTPNYGYTF	TGCAGCGTTGAAGGAACCGGGACACCTAACTATGGCTACACCTTC
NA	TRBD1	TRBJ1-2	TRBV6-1	CASSDGTGGEVDYGYTF	TGTGCCAGCAGTGACGGGACAGGGGGCGAAGTTGACTATGGCTACACCTTC
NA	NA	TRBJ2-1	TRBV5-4	CASSLGRVPYEQFF	TGTGCCAGCAGCTTGGGCAGGGTTCCTTATGAGCAGTTCTTC
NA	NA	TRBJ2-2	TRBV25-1	CASSGGRAGTGELFF	TGTGCCAGCAGTGGGGGTCGGGCGGGTACCGGGGAGCTGTTTTTT